The 25 T cell receptor beta chains below were found in one sample sequenced in a study of post-analysis software for immune sequencing data. Study-wide findings and caveats: Comparison of patients with controls showed 5 or 6 TRBV segments more frequent in patients, TRBV5-6, TRBV5-1 and TRBV20-1 among them.

Prepared libraries of TCR beta cDNA carried unique molecular identifiers. TCRdb analysed the PCR reads with MiXCR anew, one entry per CDR3 protein. The table has approximately 570,000 distinct CDR3 sequences, roughly two fifths seen once. These receptors have no identified antigens. The material sequenced was blood. The receptors originated from a girl aged 10 to 17 with multiple sclerosis.

The V gene is TRBV24-1, the J gene TRBJ2-3; 7 bases match TRBD1. The CDR3 spans 14 residues. Trimming at V came to 6 bases and at J to 2 bases, leaving 4 bases not matched to a gene. Germline CDR1 reads KGHDR; CDR2 reads SFDVKD. The CDR3 DNA sequence: TGTGCCACCAGTCGGACAGGAGACACAGATACGCAGTATTTT. Encoded protein: CATSRTGDTDTQYF.

This clonotype was detected a few times. V and J are TRBV6-1 and TRBJ2-7, with D possibly called TRBD1 or TRBD2 (6 bases each). CDR1 MNHNS and CDR2 SASEGT come from the germline V gene. Trimming pared 0 bases from V and 9 bases from J, leaving 15 bases between. This CDR3 is built from 14 residues. In nucleotides, the CDR3 is TGTGCCAGCAGTGAAGCGTCGGGGGCAGGGCGGCAGTACTTC. Protein sequence: CASSEASGAGRQYF.

The chain couples TRBV11-3 to TRBJ2-1; the D gene could be TRBD1 or TRBD2 (5 bases each). This CDR3 spans 14 amino acids. The germline V and J ends were trimmed by 0 bases and 7 bases, with 10 bases remaining between them. Germline loops: CDR1 SGHNT, CDR2 YENEEA. DNA for the CDR3: TGTGCCAGCAGCTTAGATCCTTGGGGGAATGAGCAGTTCTTC. Translation: CASSLDPWGNEQFF.

This clonotype was observed a few times. The J gene is TRBJ2-7, the V gene TRBV20-1; 8 bases agree with TRBD2. This CDR3 is 16 amino acids long. With 6 bases clipped from V and 2 bases from J, the junction kept 15 bases outside the gene matches. Per the germline V gene, CDR1 is DFQATT and CDR2 is SNEGSKA (reference sequence). In nucleotides, the CDR3 is TGCAGTGCAAATCCCGGGGGGGAAGAATTAGCCTACGAGCAGTACTTC. It translates to CSANPGGEELAYEQYF.

The gene calls are TRBV6-5 and TRBJ2-5; D call uncertain. V lost 4 bases to trimming and J lost 3 bases, with 9 bases between them. The CDR3 extends over 13 amino acids. Per the germline V gene, CDR1 is MNHEY and CDR2 is SVGAGI. The DNA of the CDR3 is TGTGCCAGCAGTTCTTCTGGTGAAGAGACCCAGTACTTC. Encoded protein: CASSSSGEETQYF.

The genes are TRBV30 and TRBJ1-1; D might be TRBD1 (5 bases). Trimming removed 8 bases from V and 10 bases from J, with 23 bases in between. CDR1 and CDR2 (germline): GTSNPN, SVGIG (reference sequence). The CDR3 runs to 13 residues. CDR3 loop: CARGREGAEGAFF. The DNA of the CDR3 is TGTGCCCGGGGGAGGGAGGGAGCGGAGGGAGCTTTCTTT.

About this clonotype itself: The junction differs from germline at one of its ends, possibly a read error. The J gene is TRBJ2-7, the V gene TRBV12-3 or TRBV12-4; D gene uncertain. CDR3 size: 12 residues. In DNA, the CDR3 is TGTGCCAGCAGTTTGTTGGGTAATGAGCGGTACTTC. Encoded protein: CASSLLGNERYF.

The chain carries TRBV20-1 and TRBJ1-1; D perhaps matches TRBD1 (5 bases). This CDR3 has 13 residues. Germline V lookup: CDR1 DFQATT, CDR2 SNEGSKA (reference sequence). V lost 5 bases, J lost 1 base, and 11 bases lay in between. CDR3 in DNA: TGCAGTGCTGCGGAGGGGTCGAACACTGAAGCTTTCTTT. Amino acid sequence: CSAAEGSNTEAFF.

This chain connects TRBV11-3 to TRBJ2-5, with 10 bases identical to TRBD2. The DNA end favors TRBJ2-7, so the J call may be wrong. Per germline, CDR1 SGHNT and CDR2 YENEEA. This CDR3 has 14 amino acids. The CDR3 region is CASSLLSGRDEQYF. Here the CDR3 DNA reads TGTGCCAGCAGCTTACTGAGCGGGAGGGACGAGCAGTACTTC.

V is TRBV18 and J is TRBJ1-2, with 9 bases identical to TRBD1. This CDR3 has 14 amino acids. Losses at the gene ends were 0 bases for V and 7 bases for J; bases not matched to a gene: 3. Germline loops: CDR1 KGHSH, CDR2 LQKENI. CDR3 in amino acids: CASSPPGQGFGYTF. CDR3 nucleotides: TGTGCCAGCTCACCACCGGGACAGGGCTTTGGCTACACCTTC.

The chain couples TRBV6-1 to TRBJ1-6; 9 nucleotides agree with TRBD1. The V gene end was trimmed by 8 bases and the J gene end by 10 bases; junction bases not matched to a gene: 6. The CDR3 runs 13 residues. Germline-derived CDR1 and CDR2 are MNHNS and SASEGT. The chain's CDR3 is CASRDRVGSPLHF. The CDR3 coding sequence is TGTGCCAGCCGGGACAGGGTGGGCTCACCCCTCCACTTT.

This clonotype showed up just a few times. V is TRBV3-1 and J is TRBJ2-3; D unclear. V was cut by 2 bases and J by 2 bases, with 17 bases left in between. CDR1 LGHDT and CDR2 YNNKEL come from the germline V gene (reference sequence). The CDR3 extends over 17 amino acids. Written as DNA, the CDR3 is TGTGCCAGCAGCCAACCCGAGAGGTCGACTTACACAGATACGCAGTATTTT. This gives the protein CASSQPERSTYTDTQYF.

CDR3 in amino acids: CASSLPPGPAGGYEQYF. CDR3 coding DNA: TGCGCCAGCAGCCTTCCCCCAGGGCCAGCGGGGGGATACGAGCAGTACTTC. The chain recombines TRBV4-1 with TRBJ2-7, with 9 bases that match TRBD2. Germline CDR1 is MGHRA and CDR2 is YSYEKL. V was pared by 4 bases and J by 4 bases, with 14 bases of the junction left unmatched. The CDR3 covers 17 residues.

This clonotype was recorded a few times. The rearrangement joins TRBV12-3 or TRBV12-4 to TRBJ1-2; D is undetermined. Trimming cost V 8 bases and J 0 bases, with 13 bases left between them. CDR3 length equals 14 residues. CDR3 coding DNA: TGTGCCAGCTCCGGGGTCCCTCCTAACTATGGCTACACCTTC. It codes for CASSGVPPNYGYTF.

The gene calls are TRBV2 and TRBJ1-6, with D tentatively TRBD1 (6 bases). Trimming removed 10 bases at V and 9 bases at J, with 19 bases between. CDR1 is SNHLY and CDR2 is FYNNEI in the germline V gene. The CDR3 spans 14 residues. CDR3 amino acids: CAITWNRESSPLHF. Here the CDR3 DNA reads TGTGCCATTACGTGGAACAGGGAAAGTTCACCCCTCCACTTT.

This clonotype was recorded a few times. DNA of the CDR3: TGCAGCGTTGGGCGACAGGGCGCTAACTATGGCTACACCTTC. This codes for CSVGRQGANYGYTF. The rearrangement links TRBV29-1 to TRBJ1-2; 7 bases are a match to TRBD1. In germline, CDR1 is SQVTM, CDR2 ANQGSEA. The ends lost 4 bases at V and 0 bases at J; junction bases unmatched: 5. The CDR3 has 14 residues.

This clonotype was recorded a few times. J is TRBJ1-1 and V is TRBV5-4; D uncertain. V lost 7 bases to trimming and J lost 0 bases, with 10 bases between them. Germline V gives CDR1 SGHNT, CDR2 YYREEE (reference sequence). CDR3 length: 13 residues. The CDR3 sequence: CASATALNTEAFF. DNA of the CDR3: TGTGCCAGCGCTACTGCGTTGAACACTGAAGCTTTCTTT.

This chain links TRBV29-1 with TRBJ2-5, with unresolved D. The CDR3 is 12 residues long. Trimming cost V 7 bases and J 1 base, with 10 bases left between them. Per the germline V gene, CDR1 is SQVTM and CDR2 is ANQGSEA. The CDR3 bases are TGCAGCGGTATGGACGGCCAAGAGACCCAGTACTTC. Protein sequence: CSGMDGQETQYF.

The DNA of the CDR3 is TGTGCCAGCAGCTTACCTCACCTTGGGTTGTCGAACACTGAAGCTTTCTTT. Its translation is CASSLPHLGLSNTEAFF. The genes are TRBV7-9 and TRBJ1-1; D not resolved. The germline V gene encodes CDR1 SEHNR and CDR2 FQNEAQ (reference sequence). V gave up 2 bases and J gave up 1 base, with 17 bases separating them. The CDR3 extends over 17 amino acids.

This chain uses TRBV11-2 with TRBJ2-4, with TRBD1 as a possible D gene (5 bases). The DNA end favors TRBJ2-7, so the J call may be wrong. This CDR3 has 15 amino acids. Germline CDR1 and CDR2: SGHAT and FQNNGV. Here the CDR3 DNA reads TGTGCCAGCAGCTTAGTCCCTGACAGTCGCTACGAGCAGTACTTC. Encoded protein: CASSLVPDSRYEQYF.

The rearrangement joins TRBV5-5 to TRBJ2-7, with 14 bases fitting TRBD2. V was pared by 4 bases and J by 0 bases, with 3 bases of the junction left unmatched. CDR1 is SGHKS and CDR2 is YYEKEE in the germline V gene (reference sequence). The CDR3 has 16 residues. CDR3 nucleotides: TGTGCCAGCAGCAGGACTAGCGGGAGGATCTCCTACGAGCAGTACTTC. It codes for CASSRTSGRISYEQYF.

There are a few counts of this clonotype. The V call is TRBV5-6, the J call TRBJ1-6; maybe TRBD1 (6 bases). CDR3 length equals 14 residues. CDR1 and CDR2 (germline): SGHDT, YYEEEE. Trimming left V 0 bases short and J 10 bases short, with 11 bases between. The CDR3 loop is CASSLGRGDSPLHF. DNA of the CDR3: TGTGCCAGCAGCTTGGGAAGGGGGGACTCACCCCTCCACTTT.

In its sample, this clonotype was seen a few times. This chain links TRBV9 with TRBJ1-2, with TRBD1 as a possible D gene (5 bases). The CDR3 spans 15 residues. CDR1 SGDLS and CDR2 YYNGEE come from the germline V gene. The V gene lost 6 bases and the J gene lost 2 bases, with 17 bases spanning the gap. The CDR3 protein is CASKKGDEENYGYTF. CDR3 DNA: TGTGCCAGCAAGAAAGGGGATGAAGAAAACTATGGCTACACCTTC.

This clonotype showed up just a few times. Written as DNA, the CDR3 is TGTGCCAGCAGCTTTCCCGGGGCTAGCGGGGGGGCCGGTGAGCAGTTCTTC. This codes for CASSFPGASGGAGEQFF. V usage is TRBV7-3 and J usage is TRBJ2-1, with 12 bases lining up with TRBD2. The CDR3 spans 17 residues. Unmatched junction bases numbered 12, after V lost 3 bases and J lost 9 bases. The germline CDR1 and CDR2 sequences are SGHTA and FQGTGA.

In DNA, the CDR3 is TGTGCCAGCAGAATACTACAAGAGACCCAGTACTTC. This sequence encodes CASRILQETQYF. This chain joins TRBV11-2 and TRBJ2-5; D call uncertain. CDR3 length: 12 amino acids. Trimming shortened V by 6 bases and J by 2 bases, and 7 bases separated the two germline ends. Germline V gene data show CDR1 as SGHAT and CDR2 as FQNNGV.